The clone carrying this T cell receptor (beta chain) was picked up one time. Its antigen is not identified. The assay was immunoSEQ multiplex PCR, and TCRdb's table has in-frame clones only and misses some. The sample has roughly 11,000 clones, roughly 91% seen once. CFSE-labeled sorted T cells met regulatory or mature dendritic cells for less than 6 days. The data derive from a study of regulatory dendritic cells for organ transplantation. Study overall: Monocytes received vitamin D3 on days 0 and 4, IL-10 on day 4.

Overall study results and limits: Alloreactive memory CD8+ T cell pools varied considerably between individuals. Memory T cells were less diverse than naive, with memory CD8+ most oligoclonal.

CDR1 is MNHNS and CDR2 is SASEGT in the germline V gene. The CDR3 is 18 residues long. V was pared by 2 bases and J by 8 bases, with 14 bases of the junction left unmatched. The specimen sequenced was naive CD8+ T cells from blood cultured with dendritic cells. Subset given: CD45RA+ naive T cells. The TCR comes from a human donor in good health. The chain couples TRBV6-1 to TRBJ1-6; TRBD1 matches at 8 bases. The CDR3 DNA sequence: TGTGCCAGCAGTGAACCTCAGGGGGCACCCCTCATGGATTCACCCCTCCACTTT. Its protein product is CASSEPQGAPLMDSPLHF.